Below are 27 T cell receptor beta chains sequenced from a single sample in a study of OX40 agonist ivuxolimab in advanced cancers. The library came from the immunoSEQ multiplex PCR assay. Drawn from immuneACCESS, this table holds only the in-frame rearrangements with V and J called that TCRdb kept. Clones are partly lost; checked studies trace under half to an unresolved V gene and leave the rest unexplained. The sample has approximately 88,000 clones on record, over 75% of them singletons. Approximately 0.26% of the sample goes to the ten largest clones. The sequenced sample was CD4+ or CD8+ T cells sorted from blood, obtained in a trial of the OX40 agonist ivuxolimab. The receptors stem from an adult with an advanced solid tumor such as melanoma, head and neck, liver or kidney cancer.

The chain uses TRBV5-1 and TRBJ1-1; maybe TRBD1 (5 bases). Germline CDR1 is SGHRS and CDR2 is YFSETQ. The CDR3 contains 14 residues. Trimming shortened V by 0 bases and J by 7 bases, and 13 bases separated the two germline ends. The CDR3 bases are TGCGCCAGCAGCTTGGCCCCAGGGACGCGTGAAGCTTTCTTT. Its protein product is CASSLAPGTREAFF.

The chain combines TRBV5-1 with TRBJ1-6; D gene uncertain. Per germline, CDR1 SGHRS and CDR2 YFSETQ. Deletions cut 4 bases from V and 7 bases from J, with 6 bases between. This CDR3 region has 12 residues. Here the CDR3 reads CASSDGNSPLHF. The CDR3 DNA reads as TGCGCCAGCAGCGACGGGAATTCACCCCTCCACTTT. The full variable domain, completed using reference TRBV5-1 and TRBJ1-6, is KAGVTQTPRYLIKTRGQQVTLSCSPISGHRSVSWYQQTPGQGLQFLFEYFSETQRNKGNFPGRFSGRQFSNSRSEMNVSTLELGDSALYLCASSDGNSPLHFGNGTRLTVT.

The sample holds one count of this clone. The J gene is TRBJ1-6, the V gene TRBV27; D unresolved. V was cut by 0 bases and J by 5 bases, with 8 bases left in between. The CDR3 length is 15 residues. Germline V gene data show CDR1 as MNHEY and CDR2 as SMNVEV (reference sequence). This CDR3 is CASSLSRGNNSPLHF. The CDR3 DNA reads as TGTGCCAGCAGTTTATCGAGAGGAAATAATTCACCCCTCCACTTT.

V and J are TRBV10-3 and TRBJ2-3; 9 bases agree with TRBD1. This CDR3 is built from 15 residues. Germline assignment: CDR1 ENHRY and CDR2 SYGVKD. After removal of 8 bases from V and 4 bases from J, the junction contained 10 bases not matched to a gene. Here the CDR3 reads CAIGKGQGGSDTQYF. Here the CDR3 DNA reads TGTGCCATCGGCAAGGGACAGGGAGGATCAGATACGCAGTATTTT.

This chain connects TRBV5-1 to TRBJ2-1; 11 nucleotides agree with TRBD2. Germline CDR1 SGHRS, CDR2 YFSETQ. Germline trimming cut 5 bases from V and 2 bases from J; bases unmatched to any gene: 3. The CDR3 covers 15 residues. This chain's CDR3 is CASSPGLAAYNEQFF. Here the CDR3 DNA reads TGCGCCAGCAGTCCGGGACTAGCGGCCTACAATGAGCAGTTCTTC.

J is TRBJ2-4 and V is TRBV11-2; maybe TRBD1 (5 bases). The CDR3 is 16 amino acids. Germline V gene lookup returns CDR1 SGHAT and CDR2 FQNNGV. With 0 bases removed from V and 8 bases from J, the gap between germline ends came to 17 bases. CDR3 coding DNA: TGTGCCAGCAGCTTAGATCACGGCAAGGACATGGACATTCAGTACTTC. The encoded protein is CASSLDHGKDMDIQYF.

V gene TRBV18 combines with J gene TRBJ1-4; D might be TRBD1 (6 bases). Germline V gives CDR1 KGHSH, CDR2 LQKENI. There are 15 residues in the CDR3. Trimming shortened V by 4 bases and J by 3 bases, and 12 bases separated the two germline ends. CDR3 amino acids: CASSQEGGPNEKLFF. The CDR3 bases are TGTGCCAGCTCACAGGAGGGGGGTCCTAATGAAAAACTGTTTTTT.

The chain carries TRBV7-2 and TRBJ1-3; D gene uncertain. Deletions cut 0 bases from V and 0 bases from J, with 6 bases between. The length of the CDR3 is 15 residues. Germline CDR1 reads SGHTA; CDR2 reads FQGNSA. The CDR3 loop is CASSLAGSSGNTIYF. Here the CDR3 DNA reads TGTGCCAGCAGCTTAGCGGGGAGCTCTGGAAACACCATATATTTT.

The chain employs TRBV30 and TRBJ2-3, with 10 bases identical to TRBD2. Germline assignment: CDR1 GTSNPN and CDR2 SVGIG (reference sequence). The trim removed 3 bases at V and 7 bases at J, leaving 10 bases unmatched. The CDR3 contains 15 residues. In nucleotides, the CDR3 is TGTGCCTGGAGCGACATAGCGGGGGGCGATTATACGCAGTATTTT. Translation: CAWSDIAGGDYTQYF.

This chain joins TRBV15 and TRBJ1-2, with 7 nucleotides matching TRBD1. Trimming at V came to 1 base and at J to 3 bases, leaving 8 bases not matched to a gene. The germline CDR1 and CDR2 sequences are LNHNV and YYDKDF (reference sequence). This CDR3 comprises 16 residues. The CDR3 DNA reads as TGTGCCACCAGCAGAGCTTCGACAGGGTCTGACTATGGCTACACCTTC. Encoded protein: CATSRASTGSDYGYTF.

V is TRBV7-9 and J is TRBJ2-5; TRBD2 matches 10 bases. This CDR3 is built from 16 residues. The V gene end was trimmed by 5 bases and the J gene end by 6 bases; junction bases not matched to a gene: 12. Per germline, CDR1 SEHNR and CDR2 FQNEAQ (reference sequence). The CDR3 here is CASSPPSAGGLKTQYF. CDR3 DNA: TGTGCCAGCAGCCCGCCGTCAGCGGGGGGGCTGAAGACCCAGTACTTC.

This clone was recorded once. V gene TRBV6-5 combines with J gene TRBJ2-7, with 11 bases that match TRBD1. Germline CDR1 and CDR2: MNHEY and SVGAGI. The J segment lost 4 bases and the V segment lost 0 bases, leaving 2 bases of the junction unmatched. The CDR3 consists of 15 residues. The CDR3 loop reads CASSYSGQGVYEQYF. The CDR3 region has the DNA TGTGCCAGCAGTTACTCGGGACAGGGGGTGTACGAGCAGTACTTC.

This clone was seen a handful of times. The chain employs TRBV6-5 and TRBJ2-2; perhaps TRBD2 as D (5 bases). Germline CDR1 reads MNHEY; CDR2 reads SVGAGI. The CDR3 covers 15 residues. V gave up 2 bases and J gave up 2 bases, with 9 bases separating them. CDR3 sequence reads: CASSYSGLNTGELFF. The CDR3 region has the DNA TGTGCCAGCAGTTACAGCGGCCTAAACACCGGGGAGCTGTTTTTT.

This chain links TRBV19 with TRBJ2-5; D possibly uses TRBD1 or TRBD2 (5 bases each). There are 18 residues in the CDR3. The V end lost 5 bases, the J end lost 3 bases, and 25 bases lay between the germline ends. Germline-derived CDR1 and CDR2 are LNHDA and SQIVND (reference sequence). The CDR3 loop is CASSLGSRVRLGEETQYF. CDR3 DNA sequence: TGTGCCAGTAGTCTCGGTTCTCGCGTACGCCTGGGGGAAGAGACCCAGTACTTC. The full variable domain, in which reference TRBV19 and TRBJ2-5 provide the parts outside the CDR3, is DGGITQSPKYLFRKEGQNVTLSCEQNLNHDAMYWYRQDPGQGLRLIYYSQIVNDFQKGDIAEGYSVSREKKESFPLTVTSAQKNPTAFYLCASSLGSRVRLGEETQYFGPGTRLLVL.

The chain recombines TRBV25-1 with TRBJ1-2; possibly TRBD1 for D (6 bases). CDR3 length: 15 amino acids. Germline CDR1 and CDR2: MGHDK and SYGVNS. V lost 1 base and J lost 5, with 14 bases in between. Written as DNA, the CDR3 is TGTGCCAGCAGTGAATTTGGCAGGGGCAGTTATGGCTACACCTTC. Amino acid sequence: CASSEFGRGSYGYTF.

V is TRBV29-1 and J is TRBJ2-2, with D possibly being TRBD2 (6 bases). Germline V lookup: CDR1 SQVTM, CDR2 ANQGSEA. This CDR3 comprises 18 residues. Between the trimmed V and J ends, which lost 4 bases and 1 base, there was a span of 22 bases. CDR3 amino acids: CSVAWTRPAGLNTGELFF. CDR3 sequence (DNA): TGCAGCGTTGCTTGGACTCGCCCCGCGGGACTGAACACCGGGGAGCTGTTTTTT.

The chain has TRBV15 and TRBJ2-3; D may be TRBD1 (5 bases). Germline CDR1 LNHNV, CDR2 YYDKDF (reference sequence). The CDR3 is made up of 16 amino acids. V was shortened by 0 bases and J by 1 base, with 11 bases between the two germline ends. CDR3 sequence reads: CATSRDKGPGTDTQYF. The CDR3 DNA follows: TGTGCCACCAGCAGAGACAAGGGGCCGGGCACAGATACGCAGTATTTT.

The gene calls are TRBV19 and TRBJ1-6, with no clear D. Trimming pared 1 base from V and 6 bases from J, leaving 10 bases between. The CDR3 is 15 residues long. Germline lookup yields CDR1 LNHDA and CDR2 SQIVND (reference sequence). The CDR3 DNA is TGTGCCAGTAGTATAGCCGGGAGTATTAATTCACCCCTCCACTTT. As protein: CASSIAGSINSPLHF.

The chain carries TRBV15 and TRBJ2-5; TRBD2 agrees at 8 bases. CDR3 length: 14 residues. Looked up from germline, CDR1 is LNHNV and CDR2 is YYDKDF (reference sequence). V was clipped by 0 bases and J by 9 bases; unmatched bases: 6. The chain's CDR3 is CATSRDSGGSPQYF. CDR3 sequence (DNA): TGTGCCACCAGCAGAGATTCGGGGGGGTCACCCCAGTACTTC.

V is TRBV10-3 and J is TRBJ1-1; perhaps TRBD1 as D (5 bases). The ends were cut back, 9 bases at V and 4 bases at J, with 15 bases in the middle. The CDR3 loop spans 13 amino acids. The germline V gene has CDR1 ENHRY and CDR2 SYGVKD. CDR3: CAITSGGSTEAFF. CDR3 DNA: TGTGCCATAACTTCGGGGGGTTCCACTGAAGCTTTCTTT.

The V gene is TRBV18, the J gene TRBJ2-3; D is uncertain. The ends were cut back, 6 bases at V and 4 bases at J, with 8 bases in the middle. The CDR3 covers 12 residues. Germline V lookup: CDR1 KGHSH, CDR2 LQKENI. The CDR3, as DNA: TGTGCCAGCTCCCTTGGGCCAGATACGCAGTATTTT. Protein product: CASSLGPDTQYF.

The chain employs TRBV10-1 and TRBJ1-2; D is unclear. Trimming shortened V by 2 bases and J by 8 bases, and 12 bases separated the two germline ends. The germline V gene has CDR1 WNHNN and CDR2 SYGVQD (reference sequence). CDR3 length equals 13 residues. CDR3 nucleotides: TGCGCCAGCAGTGAGGCCTACATGGGAGGCTACACCTTC. Encoded protein: CASSEAYMGGYTF.

The rearrangement joins TRBV27 to TRBJ1-5; D gene ambiguous. Trimming removed 8 bases from V and 3 bases from J, with 20 bases in between. The CDR3 is 16 residues long. Germline values: CDR1 MNHEY, CDR2 SMNVEV (reference sequence). This CDR3 is CASSISWRLDNQPQHF. The CDR3 DNA sequence: TGTGCCAGCTCGATATCGTGGAGGTTAGACAATCAGCCCCAGCATTTT.

The V and J genes are TRBV5-1 and TRBJ1-5; D perhaps matches TRBD1 (6 bases). Germline CDR1 and CDR2: SGHRS and YFSETQ. Trimming took off 4 bases at V and 8 bases at J, with 19 bases between the two ends. The CDR3 length is 15 residues. The CDR3 sequence: CASSIDGQGGKPQHF. CDR3 DNA sequence: TGCGCCAGCAGCATCGACGGACAAGGGGGGAAGCCCCAGCATTTT. Based on the CDR3 plus reference TRBV5-1 and TRBJ1-5, the full variable domain is KAGVTQTPRYLIKTRGQQVTLSCSPISGHRSVSWYQQTPGQGLQFLFEYFSETQRNKGNFPGRFSGRQFSNSRSEMNVSTLELGDSALYLCASSIDGQGGKPQHFGDGTRLSIL.

J is TRBJ2-3 and V is TRBV5-1, with TRBD2 matching over 11 bases. Germline CDR1 is SGHRS and CDR2 is YFSETQ. V was clipped by 7 bases and J by 0 bases; unmatched bases: 4. This CDR3 contains 15 residues. The chain's CDR3 is CASASGGHSTDTQYF. DNA of the CDR3: TGCGCCAGCGCTAGCGGGGGGCATAGCACAGATACGCAGTATTTT.

This clone has just one count. The chain employs TRBV4-3 and TRBJ1-2; D might be TRBD1 (5 bases). Germline CDR1 reads LGHNA; CDR2 reads YSLEER. Trimming removed 0 bases at V and 3 bases at J, with 17 bases between. This CDR3 region has 17 residues. CDR3 in DNA: TGCGCCAGCAGCCAAGATCTGACTCGACAGCAGTACTATGGCTACACCTTC. Amino acids: CASSQDLTRQQYYGYTF.

V usage is TRBV27 and J usage is TRBJ1-1; D is perhaps TRBD1 (5 bases). Trimming stripped 9 bases from V and 1 base from J, with 12 bases between. This CDR3 comprises 13 residues. In germline, CDR1 is MNHEY, CDR2 SMNVEV (reference sequence). In DNA form, the CDR3 reads TGTGCCAGTCGCCGGGGACCGAACACTGAAGCTTTCTTT. This gives the protein CASRRGPNTEAFF.